Following are 16 T cell receptor beta chains from one sample sequenced in a study of patients and donors after allogeneic stem cell transplantation. TCRdb recomputed calls from the RT-PCR reads with MiXCR, one row per CDR3 protein. The sample has 25,000 to 35,000 distinct CDR3 sequences; around 6.8% are singletons. Sample: blood, either unsorted or a sorted T cell fraction (not recorded which). Receptors originate from a human donor who was either an allogeneic HSCT recipient or a stem cell or donor lymphocyte infusion donor (not recorded which). It is not recorded whose cells these are; they may come from a transplant donor.

This clonotype has more than one count but fewer than ten. The gene calls are TRBV7-2 and TRBJ2-7; weak D call: TRBD2 (5 bases). V was shortened by 5 bases and J by 7 bases, with 18 bases between the two germline ends. The CDR3 runs to 14 residues. The germline CDR1 and CDR2 sequences are SGHTA and FQGNSA. The CDR3 region is CASSGSWGDPEQYF. CDR3 DNA: TGTGCCAGCAGCGGCTCATGGGGAGACCCGGAGCAGTACTTC.

This clonotype has ten or more counts. CDR3 sequence (DNA): TGTGCCAGCAGCGTCGGTGGGGACAGGGACCACAATGAGCAGTTCTTC. Amino acids: CASSVGGDRDHNEQFF. J is TRBJ2-1 and V is TRBV9; TRBD1 matches at 9 bases. The CDR3 has 16 residues. V dropped 2 bases and J dropped 5; count of bases not matched to a gene: 8. The germline CDR1 and CDR2 sequences are SGDLS and YYNGEE. Filled out from reference TRBV9 and TRBJ2-1, the complete variable domain reads DSGVTQTPKHLITATGQRVTLRCSPRSGDLSVYWYQQSLDQGLQFLIQYYNGEERAKGNILERFSAQQFPDLHSELNLSSLELGDSALYFCASSVGGDRDHNEQFFGPGTRLTVL.

This clonotype was seen many times. J is TRBJ2-1 and V is TRBV14; D uncertain. Germline CDR1 SGHDN, CDR2 FVKESK. Trimming cost V 4 bases and J 6 bases, with 10 bases left between them. CDR3 length: 13 amino acids. CDR3 in DNA: TGTGCCAGCAGCCCCTACAACTTCAATGAGCAGTTCTTC. It yields the protein CASSPYNFNEQFF.

The CDR3, as DNA: TGTGCCAGCAGACGGACAGTCTCTGGCACAGATACGCAGTATTTT. Encoded protein: CASRRTVSGTDTQYF. The rearrangement uses TRBV6-2 or TRBV6-3 and TRBJ2-3; possibly TRBD1 for D (6 bases). The CDR3 is made up of 15 amino acids. The ends were cut back, 6 bases at V and 1 base at J, with 14 bases in the middle. CDR1 is MNHEY, CDR2 SVGEGT, per germline.

This clonotype was found a few times. CDR3 sequence (DNA): TGCAGTGCCGTAAGACGGGACAGGGGAACCGGGGAGCTGTTTTTT. Translating it yields CSAVRRDRGTGELFF. The rearrangement joins TRBV20-1 to TRBJ2-2, with 10 nucleotides matching TRBD1. The germline V gene has CDR1 DFQATT and CDR2 SNEGSKA (reference sequence). CDR3 length: 15 residues. Trimming cost V 6 bases and J 5 bases; bases outside gene matches: 9.

This clonotype occurred many times. The chain couples TRBV6-5 to TRBJ1-3; no definite D call. Per the germline V gene, CDR1 is MNHEY and CDR2 is SVGAGI. Trimming took off 6 bases at V and 0 bases at J, with 9 bases between the two ends. The CDR3 is made up of 14 amino acids. The CDR3 loop reads CASRPRSSGNTIYF. The DNA of the CDR3 is TGTGCCAGCAGACCAAGAAGCTCTGGAAACACCATATATTTT.

Ten or more counts support this clonotype. The V call is TRBV5-1, the J call TRBJ2-5; 8 bases are a match to TRBD1. V lost 5 bases and J lost 7; bases outside the gene matches: 7. CDR3 length equals 13 residues. The germline V gene has CDR1 SGHRS and CDR2 YFSETQ. Here the CDR3 reads CASSSGQGGTQYF. The CDR3 nucleotides are TGCGCCAGCAGTTCCGGACAGGGAGGGACCCAGTACTTC.

This clonotype was observed at least ten times. V gene TRBV20-1 combines with J gene TRBJ2-5, with 8 bases identical to TRBD2. The CDR3 has 13 residues. Losses at the gene ends were 4 bases for V and 3 bases for J; bases not matched to a gene: 4. Germline V CDR1 and CDR2: DFQATT, SNEGSKA (reference sequence). CDR3 region: CSAKFSGKETQYF. CDR3 nucleotides: TGCAGTGCTAAGTTTAGCGGGAAAGAGACCCAGTACTTC.

In this sample, this clonotype turned up many times. CDR3 residues: CSVELLAGQNQNIQYF. CDR3 in DNA: TGCAGCGTTGAACTACTAGCGGGGCAGAACCAAAACATTCAGTACTTC. V gene TRBV29-1 combines with J gene TRBJ2-4, with TRBD2 matching over 10 bases. Germline lookup yields CDR1 SQVTM and CDR2 ANQGSEA. The trim removed 2 bases at V and 5 bases at J, leaving 9 bases unmatched. This CDR3 comprises 16 residues.

This clonotype was seen more than once but under ten times. V is TRBV5-1 and J is TRBJ2-3, with 11 nucleotides matching TRBD2. V dropped 4 bases and J dropped 4; count of bases not matched to a gene: 2. The CDR3 runs to 14 residues. The germline CDR1 and CDR2 sequences are SGHRS and YFSETQ. The CDR3 protein is CASSTSGSSDTQYF. The CDR3 bases are TGCGCCAGCAGCACTAGCGGGAGCTCAGATACGCAGTATTTT.

The chain has TRBV7-9 and TRBJ1-6, with a possible D match to TRBD1 (6 bases). V shed 1 base and J shed 5 bases, with 6 bases lying between them. The germline V gene encodes CDR1 SEHNR and CDR2 FQNEAQ (reference sequence). CDR3 length: 14 residues. Written as DNA, the CDR3 is TGTGCCAGCAGCTTAGGACAGGATAATTCACCCCTCCACTTT. It codes for CASSLGQDNSPLHF.

This clonotype was found a few times. The V and J genes are TRBV7-2 and TRBJ2-1, with D perhaps TRBD1 or TRBD2 (6 bases each). This CDR3 is 18 amino acids long. The V end lost 3 bases, the J end lost 4 bases, and 22 bases lay between the germline ends. Germline CDR1 reads SGHTA; CDR2 reads FQGNSA. The CDR3 loop reads CASSLVRGGIDRYNEQFF. CDR3 DNA: TGTGCCAGCAGCTTGGTTAGAGGGGGGATAGACAGGTACAATGAGCAGTTCTTC.

This clonotype was seen repeatedly, ten times or more. The chain uses TRBV7-3 and TRBJ2-5; no clear D gene. Germline V gene lookup returns CDR1 SGHTA and CDR2 FQGTGA. This CDR3 region has 16 residues. Deletions cut 1 base from V and 1 base from J, with 13 bases between. The CDR3 spells CASSLSRSGLQETQYF. As DNA, the CDR3 is TGTGCCAGCAGCTTAAGTAGGTCAGGCCTCCAAGAGACCCAGTACTTC.

This clonotype was recorded once. The chain joins TRBV6-2 or TRBV6-3 to TRBJ2-3; D possibly corresponds to TRBD1 (5 bases). The CDR3 is 12 residues long. Germline V gives CDR1 MNHEY, CDR2 SVGEGT. Deletions cut 4 bases from V and 10 bases from J, with 12 bases between. CDR3 loop: CASSFPRASQYF. The CDR3 bases are TGTGCCAGCAGTTTCCCCAGGGCTTCGCAGTATTTT.

This clonotype has at least ten counts. The chain employs TRBV5-1 and TRBJ1-2; D might be TRBD1 (6 bases). CDR1 and CDR2 from the germline V gene are SGHRS and YFSETQ. There are 14 residues in the CDR3. V was pared by 3 bases and J by 7 bases, with 16 bases between. In nucleotides, the CDR3 is TGCGCCAGCAGCTCCGCAGGGGCGGTTTTTGGCTACACCTTC. This encodes CASSSAGAVFGYTF.

Concerning this clonotype: A read error may explain this, as a much larger clone is one base away. This is likely a read error, given that the CDR3 carries no conserved phenylalanine or tryptophan at its end. This chain connects TRBV28 to TRBJ1-5; no clear D gene. V gave up 4 bases and J gave up 0 bases, with 7 bases separating them. The CDR3 is made up of 14 amino acids. Germline V gene lookup returns CDR1 MDHEN and CDR2 SYDVKM. CDR3 in amino acids: CASSYRLSNQPQHL. As DNA, the CDR3 is TGTGCCAGCAGTTATAGACTTAGCAATCAGCCCCAGCATTTG.